These 9 T cell receptor beta chains originate from one sample sequenced in a study of metastatic and nonmetastatic thyroid tumors. TCRdb re-called the PCR reads through MiXCR. The table has 20,000 to 25,000 clones, 20% seen once. Thyroid surgery had not been preceded by any treatment in any patient. Sample: adjacent normal tissue. The receptors originated from a female donor with papillary thyroid cancer or a benign thyroid nodule (not recorded which). Some clones in this sample may be carry-over from other donors' samples.

This clone was seen repeatedly, ten times or more. The chain is built from TRBV28 and TRBJ2-7; D is possibly TRBD1 (6 bases). The CDR3 consists of 16 residues. V lost 5 bases and J lost 2, with 19 bases in between. Per germline, CDR1 MDHEN and CDR2 SYDVKM. The CDR3 DNA sequence: TGTGCCAGCAGTCCAGACTGGACAGCGTTCACCTACGAGCAGTACTTC. Translating it yields CASSPDWTAFTYEQYF.

The chain links TRBV5-8 to TRBJ2-7; maybe TRBD2 (6 bases). The CDR3 length is 15 residues. The germline V gene has CDR1 SGHTS and CDR2 YDEGEE. V lost 1 base, J lost 6 bases, and 17 bases lay in between. CDR3 DNA sequence: TGTGCCAGCAGCTTGCCCGGGACCTTGGGAGGCGAGCAGTACTTC. It translates to CASSLPGTLGGEQYF.

A few counts support this clone. A much larger clone lies a single base off, so this may be a read error. J is TRBJ2-1 and V is TRBV5-4; D perhaps matches TRBD1 (5 bases). The CDR3 runs to 14 residues. Germline assignment: CDR1 SGHNT and CDR2 YYREEE (reference sequence). The ends were cut back, 0 bases at V and 7 bases at J, with 11 bases in the middle. DNA for the CDR3: TGTGCCAGCAGCTTGGAGTACAGGTGGAATGAGCAGTTCTTC. Its translation: CASSLEYRWNEQFF.

This chain joins TRBV6-1 and TRBJ1-1; weak D call: TRBD1 (5 bases). This CDR3 comprises 15 residues. Trimming shortened V by 7 bases and J by 3 bases, and 18 bases separated the two germline ends. Germline loops: CDR1 MNHNS, CDR2 SASEGT. The CDR3 loop is CASKRGVGMYTEAFF. The CDR3 DNA sequence: TGTGCCAGCAAGAGGGGAGTCGGGATGTACACTGAAGCTTTCTTT.

Judged by abundance, this clone is medium-sized (0.01 to 0.1%). V and J are TRBV27 and TRBJ2-7, with TRBD2 matching over 7 bases. V gave up 5 bases and J gave up 2 bases; unmatched junction bases: 12. Germline assignment: CDR1 MNHEY and CDR2 SMNVEV (reference sequence). This CDR3 region has 16 residues. CDR3 DNA sequence: TGTGCCAGCAGTGAGTCTCCGGGACTAAGCCCCTACGAGCAGTACTTC. Amino acids: CASSESPGLSPYEQYF.

This clone occurred many times. V usage is TRBV25-1 and J usage is TRBJ2-6; maybe TRBD2 (7 bases). The germline CDR1 and CDR2 sequences are MGHDK and SYGVNS. The CDR3 spans 17 residues. Trimming left V 3 bases short and J 1 base short, with 13 bases between. The CDR3 DNA reads TGTGCCAGCAGTGATCGAAGGGGGGGATCTGGGGCCAACGTCCTGACTTTC. It is translated as CASSDRRGGSGANVLTF. Using reference TRBV25-1 and TRBJ2-6 for the parts outside the CDR3, the full variable domain is EADIYQTPRYLVIGTGKKITLECSQTMGHDKMYWYQQDPGMELHLIHYSYGVNSTEKGDLSSESTVSRIRTEHFPLTLESARPSHTSQYLCASSDRRGGSGANVLTFGAGSRLTVL.

This clone was seen a handful of times. Germline is not matched at one junction end, which may reflect a read error. V is TRBV6-1 and J is TRBJ2-2; D could derive from TRBD1 or TRBD2 (5 bases each). From germline, CDR1 is MNHNS and CDR2 SASEGT. The CDR3 is 12 amino acids. The CDR3 bases are TGTGCCATCCGGACAACCACCGGGGAGCTGTTTTTC. Its protein product is CAIRTTTGELFF.

In the case of this clone: The junction does not match germline at one end; this may be a read error. The V gene is TRBV28, the J gene TRBJ1-2; D ambiguous. The CDR3 is made up of 13 amino acids. The germline gives CDR1 MDHEN, CDR2 SYDVKM. In nucleotides, the CDR3 is TGTGCCAGCAGGCGGTACGGGAACTATGTCTACACCTTC. This encodes CASRRYGNYVYTF.

In this sample, this clone turned up many times. In nucleotides, the CDR3 is TGTGCCAGCAGCCCGTGGGAGGACACCGGGGAGCTGTTTTTT. This encodes CASSPWEDTGELFF. The chain employs TRBV7-9 and TRBJ2-2, with a weak D call TRBD2 (6 bases). The CDR3 sequence is 14 residues long. Germline V gene data show CDR1 as SEHNR and CDR2 as FQNEAQ (reference sequence). Between the trimmed V and J ends, which lost 5 bases and 3 bases, there was a span of 10 bases.